This T cell receptor beta chain is drawn from a study of shared clonotypes between healthy human individuals. Study context: Those who served as donors were a couple of women and three men between the ages of 18 and 49. Study-wide points: Several donors held approximately 4.5% of naive CD4 clonotypes in common. Sampling involved blood alone; tissue repertoires likely differ.

The protocol was immunoSEQ multiplex PCR, while the TCRdb copy is restricted to in-frame clones and leaves out a portion. The data contain 2 million to 2.5 million clones, just under 95% of them singletons. To note about this clone: Its antigen is not known.

V lost 8 bases to trimming and J lost 8 bases, with 12 bases between them. This CDR3 spans 11 amino acids. CDR1 and CDR2 from the germline V gene are MDHEN and SYDVKM. Sequencing used naive CD4+ T cells from PBMCs. Subset defined: CD45RA+ positively selected. V is TRBV28 and J is TRBJ1-1; D is uncertain. The TCR comes from a man aged 18 to 30 in good health. Some clones in this sample may be carry-over from other donors' samples. The CDR3 coding sequence is TGTGCCAGCTCCCGGCCGCGGGAAGCTTTCTTT. This sequence encodes CASSRPREAFF.